Listed here is a single TCR beta chain. TCRdb processed the 5' RACE reads again and assigns one entry to each CDR3 protein, with no DNA. The sample has fewer than 200,000 distinct CDR3 sequences. This specimen comes from a study of monozygotic twins with inflammatory bowel disease. This CDR3 region has 15 residues. Germline lookup yields CDR1 SGHTA and CDR2 FQGNSA. The chain recombines TRBV7-2 with TRBJ2-3; the TCRdb D gene call, TRBD1, has no DNA to confirm it. This clonotype was sampled from a human donor with ulcerative colitis or Crohn's disease, or a healthy co-twin of an affected twin (not recorded which). Sequencing was performed on blood. CDR3 in amino acids: CASSLNGGVEDTQYF.